This TCR beta chain was observed in a study of CD8 T cells in ankylosing spondylitis. Construction of TCR beta libraries was performed using quantitative 5'-RACE with molecular barcodes. TCRdb reprocessed the 5' RACE reads via MiXCR and lists one record per CDR3 protein. The profile covers 250,000 to 350,000 distinct CDR3 sequences, with about 20% appearing a single time and roughly 3.6% taken by the ten largest. This clonotype originated in a female donor with ankylosing spondylitis or in good health (not recorded which). The sample was blood, either unsorted or a sorted T cell fraction (not recorded which).

CDR3 DNA: TGTGCCACCTCGCAGGCGGGAGCAAAGGGTGAGCAGTTCTTC. Protein: CATSQAGAKGEQFF. This chain links TRBV7-9 with TRBJ2-1, with TRBD2 identical over 7 bases. Germline V gene data show CDR1 as SEHNR and CDR2 as FQNEAQ (reference sequence). J lost 9 bases, V lost 10 bases, and 15 bases had no gene match. This CDR3 spans 14 amino acids.